Presented here are 3 T cell receptor beta chains from one specimen sequenced in a study of T cells in Graves' hyperthyroidism and ophthalmopathy. From RNA transcripts, TCR beta CDR3 regions were amplified. HTBI primers were used for first-round RT-PCR of the TCR CDR3. TCRdb itself ran the multiplex PCR reads through MiXCR, one entry per CDR3 protein. The table has hundreds of thousands of distinct CDR3 sequences, under 60% seen once. Sequenced sample: peripheral blood or thyroid tissue (not recorded which). The receptors here all came from a woman between 18 and 29 years old with Graves' hyperthyroidism.

This clonotype was detected a few times. This chain uses TRBV12-3 or TRBV12-4 with TRBJ2-5; TRBD1 aligns across 8 bases. The trim removed 8 bases at V and 2 bases at J, leaving 4 bases unmatched. The CDR3 loop spans 13 amino acids. The CDR3 sequence is CASYGQGQETQYF. CDR3 sequence (DNA): TGTGCCAGCTACGGACAGGGACAAGAGACCCAGTACTTC.

The sample holds a few counts of this clonotype. The rearrangement uses TRBV2 and TRBJ1-1; 8 positions match TRBD1. Trimming cost V 5 bases and J 1 base; bases outside gene matches: 9. Germline-derived CDR1 and CDR2 are SNHLY and FYNNEI. The CDR3 totals 16 residues. CDR3 in amino acids: CASSYDRGRRNTEAFF. The CDR3 coding sequence is TGTGCCAGCAGTTATGACAGGGGCCGACGGAACACTGAAGCTTTCTTT.

The chain uses TRBV6-1 and TRBJ2-5, with 8 bases lining up with TRBD2. From germline, CDR1 is MNHNS and CDR2 SASEGT. CDR3 length equals 14 residues. The V segment lost 6 bases and the J segment 4 bases; nucleotides outside the gene matches: 7. The CDR3 region has the DNA TGTGCCAGCAGCGCCAGCGGGAGCTCAGAGACCCAGTACTTC. Translation gives CASSASGSSETQYF.